The 13 T cell receptor beta chains below all came from one sample that was sequenced in a study of cytomegalovirus exposure and HLA in healthy donors. Produced via immunoSEQ multiplex PCR; TCRdb's table is partial and in-frame only. The sample contains 230,000 or so clones, about 86% of which appear only once. Sequencing was performed on PBMCs. These receptors were obtained from a young woman in good health and CMV-seronegative.

The chain links TRBV27 to TRBJ2-3, with D perhaps TRBD2 (7 bases). Germline V CDR1 and CDR2: MNHEY, SMNVEV (reference sequence). The CDR3 extends over 15 amino acids. V lost 6 bases and J lost 0, with 13 bases in between. In DNA form, the CDR3 reads TGTGCCAGCAGGGCCAGGGGAGGGAGCACAGATACGCAGTATTTT. It encodes CASRARGGSTDTQYF.

This sequence joins TRBV28 and TRBJ1-5, with a possible D match to TRBD1 (6 bases). The CDR3 is 15 amino acids. CDR1 and CDR2 (germline): MDHEN, SYDVKM. V was trimmed by 1 base and J by 4 bases, leaving 11 bases between them. The CDR3 is CASSLSQGPNQPQHF. CDR3 nucleotides: TGTGCCAGCAGTTTATCACAGGGCCCTAATCAGCCCCAGCATTTT.

The CDR3 sequence is CASSFSGNPRETQYF. DNA of the CDR3: TGTGCCAGCAGCTTCAGCGGGAACCCCCGAGAGACCCAGTACTTC. The rearrangement links TRBV5-4 to TRBJ2-5, with 7 nucleotides matching TRBD2. This CDR3 comprises 15 residues. The germline V gene encodes CDR1 SGHNT and CDR2 YYREEE (reference sequence). J was trimmed by 4 bases and V by 2 bases; bases with no gene match: 8.

V and J are TRBV6-1 and TRBJ1-3, with no clear D. CDR1 MNHNS and CDR2 SASEGT come from the germline V gene. Trimming stripped 3 bases from V and 2 bases from J, with 11 bases between. The length of the CDR3 is 15 residues. CDR3 sequence reads: CASSEAGAPGNTIYF. The CDR3 coding sequence is TGTGCCAGCAGTGAGGCAGGCGCACCTGGAAACACCATATATTTT.

V usage is TRBV6-1 and J usage is TRBJ2-3; 9 bases fit TRBD2. CDR1 and CDR2 from the germline V gene are MNHNS and SASEGT. V gave up 5 bases and J gave up 6 bases; unmatched junction bases: 6. The CDR3 length is 14 residues. CDR3 DNA sequence: TGTGCCAGCAGTTCTAGCGGGATAGGTGATACGCAGTATTTT. It specifies CASSSSGIGDTQYF.

This clone was seen only once. The V gene is TRBV6-5, the J gene TRBJ1-1; a weak D match, TRBD1 (5 bases). Germline values: CDR1 MNHEY, CDR2 SVGAGI. The length of the CDR3 is 12 residues. V dropped 0 bases and J dropped 11 bases, with 10 bases sitting between them. The CDR3 bases are TGTGCCAGCAGTTACTCCGGGGGTTTGGCTTTCTTT. Its translation is CASSYSGGLAFF.

The CDR3: CASSFTSGRPTDTQYF. The CDR3 DNA follows: TGTGCCAGCAGCTTCACTAGCGGGAGGCCCACAGATACGCAGTATTTT. V and J are TRBV11-2 and TRBJ2-3, with 12 bases that match TRBD2. CDR3 length: 16 residues. Germline CDR1 is SGHAT and CDR2 is FQNNGV. V was pared by 3 bases and J by 2 bases, with 3 bases of the junction left unmatched. The full variable domain, rest sourced from reference TRBV11-2 and TRBJ2-3, is EAGVAQSPRYKIIEKRQSVAFWCNPISGHATLYWYQQILGQGPKLLIQFQNNGVVDDSQLPKDRFSAERLKGVDSTLKIQPAKLEDSAVYLCASSFTSGRPTDTQYFGPGTRLTVL.

The chain has TRBV2 and TRBJ2-7; D is unresolved. The CDR3 covers 12 residues. Germline assignment: CDR1 SNHLY and CDR2 FYNNEI. V was clipped by 5 bases and J by 3 bases, with 8 bases between them. CDR3 in DNA: TGTGCCAGCAGTATGGGCCTCTACGAGCAGTACTTC. Its translation is CASSMGLYEQYF.

This clone was seen a single time. CDR3 sequence (DNA): TGTGCCACACAGGGGAGTGGAAACACCATATATTTT. Translation: CATQGSGNTIYF. The chain recombines TRBV10-3 with TRBJ1-3, with TRBD1 matching 7 bases. Trimming took 10 bases from V and 3 from J; bases not matched to a gene: 3. Germline CDR1 ENHRY, CDR2 SYGVKD. The CDR3 runs to 12 residues.

J is TRBJ2-1 and V is TRBV28, with D maybe TRBD2 (6 bases). The CDR3 loop spans 14 amino acids. Germline V gene lookup returns CDR1 MDHEN and CDR2 SYDVKM. The germline V and J ends were trimmed by 5 bases and 7 bases, with 15 bases remaining between them. CDR3 nucleotides: TGTGCCAGCAGTCCCACCGGGAGTTGGAATGAGCAGTTCTTC. It specifies CASSPTGSWNEQFF. Based on the CDR3 plus reference TRBV28 and TRBJ2-1, the full variable domain is DVKVTQSSRYLVKRTGEKVFLECVQDMDHENMFWYRQDPGLGLRLIYFSYDVKMKEKGDIPEGYSVSREKKERFSLILESASTNQTSMYLCASSPTGSWNEQFFGPGTRLTVL.

The chain joins TRBV6-1 to TRBJ2-1; 16 bases match TRBD2. In germline, CDR1 is MNHNS, CDR2 SASEGT. This CDR3 comprises 14 residues. V lost 6 bases to trimming and J lost 9 bases; unmatched junction nucleotides: 2. CDR3 amino acids: CASRGLAGGVEQFF. CDR3 in DNA: TGTGCCAGCAGGGGACTAGCGGGAGGGGTTGAGCAGTTCTTC.

The chain carries TRBV11-1 and TRBJ2-6; 7 bases align to TRBD1. The junction had 14 bases not matched to a gene; V was cut back by 5 bases and J by 1 base. The germline V gene has CDR1 SGHAT and CDR2 FQDESV (reference sequence). The CDR3 spans 19 residues. The CDR3 protein is CASSQLRQGLPSGANVLTF. CDR3 nucleotides: TGTGCCAGCAGCCAACTACGACAGGGCCTCCCGTCTGGGGCCAACGTCCTGACTTTC. Complete variable domain (other parts from reference TRBV11-1 and TRBJ2-6): EAEVAQSPRYKITEKSQAVAFWCDPISGHATLYWYRQILGQGPELLVQFQDESVVDDSQLPKDRFSAERLKGVDSTLKIQPAELGDSAMYLCASSQLRQGLPSGANVLTFGAGSRLTVL.

CDR3 DNA sequence: TGTGCCAGCAGCCACACGCCCCGCGGGGACGAGCAGTACTTC. Its protein is CASSHTPRGDEQYF. The rearrangement joins TRBV7-9 to TRBJ2-7, with D maybe TRBD2 (6 bases). Looked up from germline, CDR1 is SEHNR and CDR2 is FQNEAQ (reference sequence). The CDR3 runs 14 residues. Trimming took 5 bases from V and 5 from J, leaving 16 bases between them. The entire variable domain, with the rest obtained from reference TRBV7-9 and TRBJ2-7, is as follows: DTGVSQNPRHKITKRGQNVTFRCDPISEHNRLYWYRQTLGQGPEFLTYFQNEAQLEKSRLLSDRFSAERPKGSFSTLEIQRTEQGDSAMYLCASSHTPRGDEQYFGPGTRLTVT.